The next 4 T cell receptor beta chains were all read from a single sample in a study of human versus mouse CDR3 diversity and MHC coevolution. The table came from immunoSEQ multiplex PCR; TCRdb's copy has only in-frame clones and leaves some out. The data contain about 77,000 clones, 80% to 95% of them singletons. What was sequenced was naive CD4+ T cells from blood. Subset here: CD45RO-negative CD62L-positive naive CD4 T cells. Source of these receptors: a person between 25 and 70 years old in good health.

This chain uses TRBV28 with TRBJ2-7; the match to TRBD1 covers 9 bases. The junction had 13 bases not matched to a gene; V was cut back by 6 bases and J by 4 bases. From germline, CDR1 is MDHEN and CDR2 SYDVKM. The CDR3 contains 16 residues. CDR3 nucleotides: TGTGCCAGCAGCTCTCCCGGGACAGGGTTCTCATACGAGCAGTACTTC. Translated: CASSSPGTGFSYEQYF.

This chain connects TRBV5-1 to TRBJ2-1, with 8 nucleotides matching TRBD2. Germline-derived CDR1 and CDR2 are SGHRS and YFSETQ. The length of the CDR3 is 14 residues. The junction had 2 bases not matched to a gene; V was cut back by 3 bases and J by 3 bases. The CDR3 sequence: CASSSGTSYNEQFF. The CDR3 nucleotides are TGCGCCAGCAGCTCCGGGACTAGCTACAATGAGCAGTTCTTC.

The J gene is TRBJ1-3, the V gene TRBV5-1; possibly TRBD1 for D (5 bases). With 2 bases removed from V and 0 bases from J, the gap between germline ends came to 6 bases. This CDR3 has 14 residues. Germline V CDR1 and CDR2: SGHRS, YFSETQ. The CDR3 bases are TGCGCCAGCAGCTTAGACAGCTCTGGAAACACCATATATTTT. It yields the protein CASSLDSSGNTIYF.

CDR3 bases: TGTGCCAGCAGTTCGCATACAGGGGTAAGCTACGAGCAGTACTTC. Translated, it gives CASSSHTGVSYEQYF. The J gene is TRBJ2-7, the V gene TRBV28, with 7 bases fitting TRBD1. CDR1 MDHEN and CDR2 SYDVKM come from the germline V gene. The junction had 9 bases not matched to a gene; V was cut back by 4 bases and J by 3 bases. The CDR3 extends over 15 amino acids.